The 21 T cell receptor beta chains presented below share a single source sample, sequenced in a study of blood T cell repertoires in COVID-19. Some clones are missing from TCRdb's copy, which holds only in-frame ones; the method was immunoSEQ multiplex PCR. The sample holds 200,000 to 300,000 clones; 70% to 90% are singletons and the top ten take less than 3%. Sample: peripheral blood. Receptor source: a woman in her fifties or sixties with acute or convalescent COVID-19.

As regards this clone: Distinct nucleotide sequences in the sample also encode this CDR3. The CDR3 DNA is TGTGCCACCAGGGGACTAGCGGGAGGCAATGAGCAGTTCTTC. Its protein product is CATRGLAGGNEQFF. The chain joins TRBV24-1 to TRBJ2-1, with TRBD2 matching over 15 bases. V lost 7 bases, J lost 6 bases, and 0 bases stayed unmatched. Germline CDR1 reads KGHDR; CDR2 reads SFDVKD. The CDR3 runs 14 residues.

The chain has TRBV28 and TRBJ2-6; weak D call: TRBD1 (6 bases). CDR3 length equals 15 residues. Trimming removed 7 bases at V and 0 bases at J, with 10 bases between. Germline CDR1 reads MDHEN; CDR2 reads SYDVKM. This CDR3 is CASTKGGSGANVLTF. For the CDR3, the DNA is TGTGCCAGCACAAAAGGGGGCTCTGGGGCCAACGTCCTGACTTTC.

The chain combines TRBV2 with TRBJ1-4; 9 nucleotides agree with TRBD1. The CDR3 is 16 amino acids. From germline, CDR1 is SNHLY and CDR2 FYNNEI. V gave up 8 bases and J gave up 0 bases; unmatched junction bases: 7. The CDR3 region has the DNA TGTGCCAGCGGCCGGACAGGGGTTGCAACTAATGAAAAACTGTTTTTT. Translating gives CASGRTGVATNEKLFF.

This chain uses TRBV6-6 with TRBJ2-1; tentative D call: TRBD1 (5 bases). The germline V gene has CDR1 MNHNY and CDR2 SVGAGI (reference sequence). The CDR3 extends over 11 amino acids. Trimming pared 8 bases from V and 12 bases from J, leaving 14 bases between. CDR3 coding DNA: TGTGCCAGCGCCGAAGGGGTCTGGCAGTTCTTC. It translates to CASAEGVWQFF.

The chain uses TRBV5-5 and TRBJ2-2; TRBD2 might be the D (7 bases). There are 16 residues in the CDR3. CDR1 and CDR2 from the germline V gene are SGHKS and YYEKEE (reference sequence). Trimming removed 1 base at V and 3 bases at J, with 13 bases between. CDR3 amino acids: CASSLILGGDTGELFF. The CDR3 nucleotides are TGTGCCAGCAGCTTGATCTTAGGGGGGGACACCGGGGAGCTGTTTTTT.

The CDR3 loop is CASSEGVPYEQYF. The CDR3 bases are TGTGCCAGCTCTGAGGGGGTCCCCTACGAGCAGTACTTC. The rearrangement joins TRBV11-3 to TRBJ2-7; weak D call: TRBD1 (6 bases). Trimming stripped 8 bases from V and 2 bases from J, with 13 bases between. The germline V gene has CDR1 SGHNT and CDR2 YENEEA. The CDR3 length is 13 residues.

The V call is TRBV9, the J call TRBJ2-1; the D gene is possibly TRBD1 (5 bases). V was pared by 5 bases and J by 10 bases, with 16 bases between. The CDR3 extends over 13 amino acids. Germline CDR1 is SGDLS and CDR2 is YYNGEE. In DNA, the CDR3 is TGTGCCAGCAGTCGATCCAGGGCAGAGGAGCAGTTCTTC. The encoded protein is CASSRSRAEEQFF.

The rearrangement uses TRBV7-2 and TRBJ1-6; maybe TRBD1 (5 bases). Germline V CDR1 and CDR2: SGHTA, FQGNSA. This CDR3 has 14 residues. V was cut by 3 bases and J by 4 bases, with 7 bases left in between. The CDR3 is CASSLGGYNSPLHF. The DNA for the CDR3 is TGTGCCAGCAGCTTGGGGGGTTATAATTCACCCCTCCACTTT.

The chain combines TRBV10-2 with TRBJ2-7; TRBD2 matches at 10 bases. This CDR3 contains 14 residues. Germline CDR1 and CDR2: WSHSY and SAAADI. With V trimmed by 8 bases and J by 1 base, 5 bases remained unmatched. The CDR3 sequence: CASLGLADSYEQYF. CDR3 coding DNA: TGCGCCAGCCTCGGACTAGCGGATTCCTACGAGCAGTACTTC.

This sequence joins TRBV4-1 and TRBJ2-6, with 11 nucleotides matching TRBD2. J lost 0 bases, V lost 4 bases, and 5 bases had no gene match. The CDR3 length is 18 residues. Looked up from germline, CDR1 is MGHRA and CDR2 is YSYEKL. The CDR3 spells CASSPGLAVSSGANVLTF. CDR3 sequence (DNA): TGCGCCAGCAGCCCGGGACTAGCGGTGAGCTCTGGGGCCAACGTCCTGACTTTC.

The chain is built from TRBV4-2 and TRBJ1-3; 7 bases are a match to TRBD1. The CDR3 contains 17 residues. V trimming: 4 bases; J trimming: 0 bases; junction bases outside the gene matches: 9. Germline values: CDR1 LGHNA, CDR2 YNFKEQ. The CDR3 nucleotides read TGTGCCAGCAGCCGGGAGTGGGGACAGAGCTCTGGAAACACCATATATTTT. It is translated as CASSREWGQSSGNTIYF.

This clone was counted a single time. The chain employs TRBV28 and TRBJ2-3; TRBD1 agrees at 9 bases. The CDR3 is 16 amino acids. The trim removed 4 bases at V and 8 bases at J, leaving 13 bases unmatched. CDR1 is MDHEN, CDR2 SYDVKM, per germline. The CDR3 is CASSSGQGGLSGTQYF. CDR3 sequence (DNA): TGTGCCAGCAGTTCGGGACAGGGTGGTTTGAGTGGTACGCAGTATTTT.

This chain uses TRBV28 with TRBJ2-2; possibly TRBD1 for D (5 bases). Germline CDR1 is MDHEN and CDR2 is SYDVKM. V lost 6 bases and J lost 5, with 22 bases in between. The CDR3 runs to 17 residues. CDR3 DNA sequence: TGTGCCAGCAGGAGAGGACAAGAGCCTTTATGGACCGGGGAGCTGTTTTTT. It translates to CASRRGQEPLWTGELFF. The entire variable domain, with the rest obtained from reference TRBV28 and TRBJ2-2, is as follows: DVKVTQSSRYLVKRTGEKVFLECVQDMDHENMFWYRQDPGLGLRLIYFSYDVKMKEKGDIPEGYSVSREKKERFSLILESASTNQTSMYLCASRRGQEPLWTGELFFGEGSRLTVL.

The chain carries TRBV9 and TRBJ1-6; D may be TRBD1 (6 bases). The CDR3 is made up of 15 amino acids. The germline V gene has CDR1 SGDLS and CDR2 YYNGEE. The V end lost 5 bases, the J end lost 9 bases, and 18 bases lay between the germline ends. The CDR3 spells CASRDRPGTSSPLHF. CDR3 DNA: TGTGCCAGCAGGGACAGACCCGGGACTAGTTCACCCCTCCACTTT.

This clone was found once. The gene calls are TRBV24-1 and TRBJ1-1; the match to TRBD1 covers 10 bases. Per germline, CDR1 KGHDR and CDR2 SFDVKD. V was clipped by 2 bases and J by 4 bases; unmatched bases: 6. The CDR3 length is 16 residues. The CDR3 spells CATSDSRTGGVTEAFF. CDR3 DNA sequence: TGTGCCACCAGTGATTCCCGGACAGGGGGAGTCACTGAAGCTTTCTTT.

This chain links TRBV11-2 with TRBJ1-5; D perhaps matches TRBD1 (6 bases). Between the trimmed V and J ends, which lost 6 bases and 5 bases, there was a span of 17 bases. The V gene's germline CDR1 is SGHAT and CDR2 FQNNGV. This CDR3 region has 15 residues. The CDR3 loop is CASSWDTRADQPQHF. In DNA form, the CDR3 reads TGTGCCAGCAGTTGGGACACCCGGGCGGATCAGCCCCAGCATTTT.

The genes are TRBV5-1 and TRBJ2-7; D may be TRBD2 (6 bases). There are 13 residues in the CDR3. Trimming pared 7 bases from V and 0 bases from J, leaving 11 bases between. Germline V gene sequence: CDR1 SGHRS, CDR2 YFSETQ. The CDR3 DNA is TGCGCCAGCGGACCCGGGAGCTCCTACGAGCAGTACTTC. Protein product: CASGPGSSYEQYF.

The J gene is TRBJ1-5, the V gene TRBV24-1; D gene unclear. Germline V gene sequence: CDR1 KGHDR, CDR2 SFDVKD. Trimming shortened V by 5 bases and J by 4 bases, and 11 bases separated the two germline ends. This CDR3 is built from 14 residues. CDR3 residues: CATSGLGLNQPQHF. CDR3 nucleotide sequence: TGTGCCACCAGTGGACTAGGATTGAATCAGCCCCAGCATTTT.

This clone has only a few counts. The rearrangement uses TRBV7-9 and TRBJ2-7; 9 positions agree with TRBD2. The germline gives CDR1 SEHNR, CDR2 FQNEAQ (reference sequence). The CDR3 loop spans 15 amino acids. The J segment lost 4 bases and the V segment lost 1 base, leaving 5 bases of the junction unmatched. CDR3 protein: CASSLDSGSLYEQYF. The CDR3 DNA sequence: TGTGCCAGCAGCTTAGATAGCGGGAGTCTGTACGAGCAGTACTTC.

The chain recombines TRBV19 with TRBJ2-7; TRBD2 might be the D (6 bases). V shed 3 bases and J shed 2 bases, with 14 bases lying between them. CDR1 and CDR2 from the germline V gene are LNHDA and SQIVND (reference sequence). This CDR3 has 15 amino acids. The CDR3 DNA is TGTGCCAGTAGTATCAACCGGGACTCACCCTACGAGCAGTACTTC. Translation gives CASSINRDSPYEQYF.

The chain carries TRBV12-3 or TRBV12-4 and TRBJ1-1, with TRBD1 as a possible D gene (6 bases). The CDR3 runs 13 residues. Trimming removed 8 bases from V and 8 bases from J, with 18 bases in between. The CDR3 sequence is CASGGGYDREAFF. Written as DNA, the CDR3 is TGTGCCAGCGGGGGGGGATATGACAGGGAAGCTTTCTTT.